Below, 28 T cell receptor beta chains from the same sample are listed, as sequenced in a study of a mutant IDH1 vaccine in newly diagnosed glioma. Specified time point: week 11, during vaccination. The investigators gave 300 ug of mutant IDH1 20-mer peptide in each vaccine dose, together with topical imiquimod. Sequenced by immunoSEQ multiplex PCR; TCRdb stores in-frame clones only, minus some. The sample yields around 130,000 clones, around three quarters seen once. The antigens these receptors bind are not known. The specimen was PBMCs, collected from a glioma patient whose treatment included an IDH1 peptide vaccine. These receptors were obtained from a man in his forties with glioma.

V gene TRBV9 combines with J gene TRBJ1-5, with D unresolved. Trimming stripped 3 bases from V and 3 bases from J, with 7 bases between. The CDR3 length is 13 residues. The germline CDR1 and CDR2 sequences are SGDLS and YYNGEE. CDR3 sequence: CASSAFPNQPQHF. The DNA for the CDR3 is TGTGCCAGCAGCGCATTCCCCAATCAGCCCCAGCATTTT.

The chain has TRBV27 and TRBJ2-7; 9 bases are shared with TRBD1. With V trimmed by 3 bases and J by 0 bases, 0 bases remained unmatched. The CDR3 loop spans 14 amino acids. Germline CDR1 and CDR2: MNHEY and SMNVEV (reference sequence). DNA for the CDR3: TGTGCCAGCAGTTTGGGACAGGGCTCCTACGAGCAGTACTTC. This sequence encodes CASSLGQGSYEQYF.

The chain has TRBV6-5 and TRBJ2-5; TRBD1 matches 8 bases. V was clipped by 7 bases and J by 2 bases; unmatched bases: 3. Germline V gives CDR1 MNHEY, CDR2 SVGAGI. This CDR3 region has 13 residues. The CDR3 DNA reads TGTGCCAGCAACCACAGGGGGCAAGAGACCCAGTACTTC. Its protein product is CASNHRGQETQYF.

V is TRBV2 and J is TRBJ2-6; a weak D match, TRBD1 (6 bases). The CDR3 spans 15 residues. Germline CDR1 and CDR2: SNHLY and FYNNEI. Deletions cut 7 bases from V and 0 bases from J, with 10 bases between. The CDR3 reads CASIQGLSGANVLTF. The CDR3 DNA is TGTGCCAGCATACAGGGTCTCTCTGGGGCCAACGTCCTGACTTTC.

This clone turned up a few times. The V call is TRBV10-3, the J call TRBJ1-1, with D possibly being TRBD1 (5 bases). Trimming stripped 1 base from V and 5 bases from J, with 11 bases between. The germline gives CDR1 ENHRY, CDR2 SYGVKD. The CDR3 is 14 residues long. CDR3 protein: CAISEYKGYTEAFF. The CDR3 DNA reads as TGTGCCATCAGTGAGTACAAGGGGTATACTGAAGCTTTCTTT.

This clone showed up just a few times. The CDR3 is CASSLRDRGQAFF. The CDR3 DNA is TGTGCCAGCAGCTTGAGGGACAGGGGGCAGGCTTTCTTT. V and J are TRBV5-4 and TRBJ1-1, with 12 nucleotides matching TRBD1. The ends lost 1 base at V and 11 bases at J; junction bases unmatched: 3. Germline CDR1 is SGHNT and CDR2 is YYREEE (reference sequence). The CDR3 consists of 13 residues.

This chain uses TRBV4-1 with TRBJ1-4; D is perhaps TRBD1 (5 bases). Trimming cost V 3 bases and J 4 bases, with 12 bases left between them. The CDR3 extends over 15 amino acids. Germline V CDR1 and CDR2: MGHRA, YSYEKL. For the CDR3, the DNA is TGCGCCAGCAGCCACGCAGGGTCACGTAATGAAAAACTGTTTTTT. This gives the protein CASSHAGSRNEKLFF.

There are a few counts of this clone. The chain recombines TRBV19 with TRBJ2-5, with D perhaps matching TRBD1 (6 bases). Trimming cost V 5 bases and J 0 bases, with 13 bases left between them. Germline lookup yields CDR1 LNHDA and CDR2 SQIVND (reference sequence). The CDR3 totals 15 residues. The CDR3 here is CASSLGQSYQETQYF. As DNA, the CDR3 is TGTGCCAGTAGTCTGGGACAATCGTACCAAGAGACCCAGTACTTC.

V usage is TRBV30 and J usage is TRBJ2-3; maybe TRBD1 (6 bases). Deletions cut 4 bases from V and 3 bases from J, with 20 bases between. Germline CDR1 reads GTSNPN; CDR2 reads SVGIG (reference sequence). There are 16 residues in the CDR3. CDR3 bases: TGTGCCTGGAATAACCTTCGACAGGCGGGTACAGATACGCAGTATTTT. This codes for CAWNNLRQAGTDTQYF.

This rearrangement joins TRBV4-2 to TRBJ2-7; D is possibly TRBD1 or TRBD2 (5 bases each). This CDR3 contains 13 residues. In germline, CDR1 is LGHNA, CDR2 YNFKEQ. Trimming left V 4 bases short and J 12 bases short, with 19 bases between. The CDR3 region has the DNA TGTGCCAGCAGCCGAGTGGTAGGGGAGTGGACGTACTTC. As protein: CASSRVVGEWTYF.

The chain employs TRBV7-6 and TRBJ2-7; no clear D. Germline CDR1 is SGHVS and CDR2 is FNYEAQ. With 1 base removed from V and 6 bases from J, the gap between germline ends came to 10 bases. The CDR3 length is 13 residues. The CDR3 protein is CASSLGPRGEQYF. The DNA of the CDR3 is TGTGCCAGCAGCTTAGGGCCAAGAGGCGAGCAGTACTTC.

The chain is built from TRBV21-1 and TRBJ2-3; the table assigns TRBD1, which was not confirmed against the DNA. TRBV21-1 is described as a pseudogene. The CDR3 loop spans 10 amino acids. CDR3 in amino acids: CASSKGPQYF. In DNA form, the CDR3 reads TGTGCCAGCAGCAAGGGCCCGCAGTATTTT.

As concerns this clone: Other nucleotide sequences from this sample produce the same CDR3. This chain connects TRBV20-1 to TRBJ2-7; D remains ambiguous. This CDR3 has 11 residues. Germline CDR1 and CDR2: DFQATT and SNEGSKA (reference sequence). V dropped 3 bases and J dropped 2 bases, with 5 bases sitting between them. The CDR3 nucleotides read TGCAGTGCTAGTGGGACCTACGAGCAGTACTTC. Protein: CSASGTYEQYF.

The J gene is TRBJ1-1, the V gene TRBV4-3, with 8 bases fitting TRBD1. The CDR3 contains 15 residues. J was trimmed by 6 bases and V by 0 bases; bases with no gene match: 6. The V gene's germline CDR1 is LGHNA and CDR2 YSLEER. Here the CDR3 reads CASSQDLVQGAEAFF. CDR3 DNA sequence: TGCGCCAGCAGCCAAGATCTAGTACAGGGGGCTGAAGCTTTCTTT.

The genes are TRBV7-2 and TRBJ2-3; no clear D gene. The CDR3 is 14 amino acids. Trimming removed 3 bases at V and 2 bases at J, with 9 bases between. From germline, CDR1 is SGHTA and CDR2 FQGNSA. The CDR3 DNA follows: TGTGCCAGCAGCTTGGGATTGTACACAGATACGCAGTATTTT. Translation: CASSLGLYTDTQYF.

This clone came up once. The V call is TRBV10-2, the J call TRBJ1-6, with 8 positions matching TRBD1. Germline V gives CDR1 WSHSY, CDR2 SAAADI. V shed 6 bases, J shed 8 bases, and the junction held 6 bases outside the gene matches. There are 14 residues in the CDR3. CDR3 loop: CASRDTTGDSPLHF. CDR3 sequence (DNA): TGCGCCAGCAGGGATACGACAGGGGATTCACCCCTCCACTTT.

The rearrangement uses TRBV4-3 and TRBJ1-3; no firm D call. The CDR3 runs 13 residues. V lost 0 bases and J lost 8, with 8 bases in between. Germline-derived CDR1 and CDR2 are LGHNA and YSLEER. The DNA for the CDR3 is TGCGCCAGCAGCCAAGATGGTAGGGACACCATATATTTT. As protein: CASSQDGRDTIYF.

This clone came up a few times. The rearrangement uses TRBV30 and TRBJ2-7; 13 bases agree with TRBD2. The CDR3 has 17 residues. In germline, CDR1 is GTSNPN, CDR2 SVGIG (reference sequence). The J segment lost 6 bases and the V segment lost 4 bases, leaving 15 bases of the junction unmatched. Here the CDR3 DNA reads TGTGCCTGGAACCTACCACTAGCGGGGGGGTCCGACGGCGAGCAGTACTTC. It is translated as CAWNLPLAGGSDGEQYF.

The CDR3: CASISAQDRIEAFF. The CDR3, as DNA: TGTGCCAGCATCAGCGCCCAGGACAGGATTGAAGCTTTCTTT. The V gene is TRBV5-8, the J gene TRBJ1-1, with 7 bases that match TRBD1. CDR3 length equals 14 residues. The V gene end was trimmed by 6 bases and the J gene end by 7 bases; junction bases not matched to a gene: 12. The germline CDR1 and CDR2 sequences are SGHTS and YDEGEE. The whole variable domain, filled in from reference TRBV5-8 and TRBJ1-1, reads EAGVTQSPTHLIKTRGQQATLRCSPISGHTSVYWYQQALGLGLQFLLWYDEGEERNRGNFPPRFSGRQFPNYSSELNVNALELEDSALYLCASISAQDRIEAFFGQGTRLTVV.

The chain carries TRBV6-1 and TRBJ2-7; D perhaps matches TRBD1 (5 bases). The CDR3 is 15 amino acids. V was cut by 5 bases and J by 3 bases, with 17 bases left in between. Germline loops: CDR1 MNHNS, CDR2 SASEGT. This chain's CDR3 is CASSTERQPLYEQYF. The CDR3 nucleotides read TGTGCCAGCAGTACGGAACGACAGCCCCTCTACGAGCAGTACTTC.

A single count supports this clone. The rearrangement uses TRBV18 and TRBJ1-5; possible D gene TRBD1, 6 bases. The germline V gene has CDR1 KGHSH and CDR2 LQKENI. The CDR3 has 15 residues. The V and J ends lost 2 bases and 7 bases respectively, with 15 bases between them. Written as DNA, the CDR3 is TGTGCCAGCTCACCAGAAACAGGGAGTATGCAGCCCCAGCATTTT. Protein product: CASSPETGSMQPQHF.

J is TRBJ1-6 and V is TRBV2, with 11 bases that match TRBD1. The J segment lost 7 bases and the V segment lost 7 bases, leaving 6 bases of the junction unmatched. The germline V gene has CDR1 SNHLY and CDR2 FYNNEI. This CDR3 spans 15 amino acids. CDR3 nucleotide sequence: TGTGCCAGCATCCGGGACAGGGGGTACAATTCACCCCTCCACTTT. Translating gives CASIRDRGYNSPLHF.

This sequence joins TRBV14 and TRBJ2-7; perhaps TRBD2 as D (5 bases). The germline V and J ends were trimmed by 4 bases and 2 bases, with 15 bases remaining between them. The CDR3 has 15 residues. Looked up from germline, CDR1 is SGHDN and CDR2 is FVKESK. CDR3 in DNA: TGTGCCAGCAGCCCCCGGGGAACACACCCCTACGAGCAGTACTTC. This translates into CASSPRGTHPYEQYF.

Concerning this clone itself: The sample carries other DNA sequences with the same CDR3. This chain uses TRBV30 with TRBJ1-5; unclear D gene. The V end was cut by 3 bases, the J end by 1 base, with 7 bases between. The CDR3 contains 13 residues. Germline assignment: CDR1 GTSNPN and CDR2 SVGIG (reference sequence). CDR3 bases: TGTGCCTGGAGCGGCGGGAGCAATCAGCCCCAGCATTTT. Translation gives CAWSGGSNQPQHF.

The chain joins TRBV20-1 to TRBJ2-1, with D possibly matching TRBD2 (5 bases). Looked up from germline, CDR1 is DFQATT and CDR2 is SNEGSKA (reference sequence). The V end lost 6 bases, the J end lost 9 bases, and 12 bases lay between the germline ends. The CDR3 extends over 11 amino acids. This CDR3 reads CSALPGSEQFF. The CDR3 nucleotides are TGCAGTGCGCTGCCTGGGAGTGAGCAGTTCTTC.

A word on this clone: This could be a read error, since a much larger clone is one nucleotide away. This CDR3 is also generated by other DNA sequences in the sample. V usage is TRBV19 and J usage is TRBJ2-3, with D perhaps assigned TRBD1 or TRBD2 (7 bases each). The V gene lost 7 bases and the J gene lost 5 bases, with 25 bases spanning the gap. Germline lookup yields CDR1 LNHDA and CDR2 SQIVND (reference sequence). The length of the CDR3 is 17 residues. The CDR3 DNA reads TGTGCCAGTACCTCGTGGGGAGGGGGCGGTTCGGGAGATACGCAGTATTTT. Protein: CASTSWGGGGSGDTQYF.

This clone has only a few counts. The chain couples TRBV10-3 to TRBJ2-7; D may be TRBD1 or TRBD2 (5 bases each). The CDR3 covers 12 residues. V lost 8 bases, J lost 7 bases, and 15 bases lay in between. The germline V gene encodes CDR1 ENHRY and CDR2 SYGVKD. In nucleotides, the CDR3 is TGTGCCATCTTCCCCGGGACGGGGGAGCAGTACTTC. Amino acids: CAIFPGTGEQYF.

The V and J genes are TRBV2 and TRBJ2-5; 8 positions agree with TRBD1. The CDR3 sequence is 15 residues long. The germline V gene encodes CDR1 SNHLY and CDR2 FYNNEI. After removal of 6 bases from V and 5 bases from J, the junction contained 11 bases not matched to a gene. The CDR3 sequence: CASRTRTGYLETQYF. The CDR3 nucleotides read TGTGCCAGCAGGACCCGGACAGGGTATTTGGAGACCCAGTACTTC. The variable domain in full, completed from reference TRBV2 and TRBJ2-5, reads EPEVTQTPSHQVTQMGQEVILRCVPISNHLYFYWYRQILGQKVEFLVSFYNNEISEKSEIFDDQFSVERPDGSNFTLKIRSTKLEDSAMYFCASRTRTGYLETQYFGPGTRLLVL.